The clone carrying this T cell receptor beta chain showed up just once. The target antigen is unknown. A read error is possible here, since a much larger clone lies one base away. TCRbeta libraries were built with three rounds of nested PCR, modified from ARM-PCR. TCRdb independently ran MiXCR on the multiplex PCR reads; one entry per CDR3 protein. The sample consists of under 150,000 distinct CDR3 sequences, about 71% of them appearing once. The sample is drawn from a study of tumor and adjacent non-tumor tissue in lung cancer. From germline, CDR1 is MNHEY and CDR2 SVGAGI. The CDR3 runs to 13 residues. Study-wide results and caveats: Normal lung showed higher cumulative top 100 clone frequency than tumor. Patients with more diverse tumor TCRs had worse survival. TCR diversity was significantly greater in tumor than normal lung tissue.

This sample's RNA came from whole unsorted tissue. Newly diagnosed lung cancer patients had thoracic surgery in China, August–November 2014, without prior chemotherapy. The TCR was taken from a man in his sixties with small cell lung cancer. Input material: lung tumor tissue. The chain combines TRBV6-5 with TRBJ2-2; D might be TRBD2 (5 bases). CDR3 amino acids: CASSRTSYGEPFF. The CDR3 DNA reads TGTGCCAGCAGCCGGACCTCCTACGGGGAGCCGTTTTTT.